What follows are 13 T cell receptor beta chains derived from one specimen sequenced in a study of blood T cell repertoires in COVID-19 (dated by TCRdb to 2020 to 2021). Receptor amplification or capture employed the immunoSEQ multiplex PCR assay. TCRdb carries this immuneACCESS record with in-frame sequences only. Its versions omit some clonotypes, under half of them owing to an unresolved V gene in the studies checked, with the rest unexplained. This sample gives 95,000 to 150,000 clones in total; more than 70% of them show up just once. The top ten clones comprise around 4% of the sample. Sequenced: peripheral blood. The receptors shown here come from a man aged 55 to 70 with acute or convalescent COVID-19.

This clone was picked up one time. The rearrangement joins TRBV28 to TRBJ2-5; the match to TRBD2 covers 12 bases. This CDR3 has 17 residues. V trimming: 7 bases; J trimming: 3 bases; junction bases outside the gene matches: 12. The germline V gene has CDR1 MDHEN and CDR2 SYDVKM. CDR3 loop: CASTSSGRAGVEETQYF. As DNA, the CDR3 is TGTGCCAGCACCTCTAGCGGGAGGGCCGGGGTAGAAGAGACCCAGTACTTC.

V usage is TRBV28 and J usage is TRBJ2-3; no definite D call. V shed 6 bases and J shed 2 bases, with 18 bases lying between them. Germline CDR1 and CDR2: MDHEN and SYDVKM. This CDR3 comprises 16 residues. This chain's CDR3 is CASSSLAAIPTDTQYF. Here the CDR3 DNA reads TGTGCCAGCAGCTCTCTGGCGGCAATACCCACAGATACGCAGTATTTT.

The chain links TRBV29-1 to TRBJ2-6; D call uncertain. The V and J ends lost 6 bases and 0 bases respectively, with 6 bases between them. The CDR3 contains 13 residues. CDR1 is SQVTM and CDR2 is ANQGSEA in the germline V gene. CDR3 residues: CSVGFSGANVLTF. The CDR3 nucleotides are TGCAGCGTCGGTTTCTCTGGGGCCAACGTCCTGACTTTC.

CDR3 amino acids: CASSLGRGRDEKLFF. Written as DNA, the CDR3 is TGTGCCAGCAGCCTTGGCAGGGGGCGAGATGAAAAACTGTTTTTT. The genes are TRBV27 and TRBJ1-4, with 8 bases identical to TRBD1. Germline loops: CDR1 MNHEY, CDR2 SMNVEV (reference sequence). Trimming took 6 bases from V and 6 from J; bases not matched to a gene: 9. The CDR3 is 15 residues long.

This rearrangement joins TRBV28 to TRBJ2-7, with D possibly TRBD1 on 5 matching bases. Germline V gives CDR1 MDHEN, CDR2 SYDVKM. The CDR3 sequence is 14 residues long. The ends were cut back, 7 bases at V and 5 bases at J, with 18 bases in the middle. CDR3 nucleotides: TGTGCCAGCACCCCGCCGGCCAGGGCCCACGAGCAGTACTTC. This gives the protein CASTPPARAHEQYF.

The V and J genes are TRBV5-1 and TRBJ1-5, with TRBD1 matching 7 bases. CDR1 is SGHRS, CDR2 YFSETQ, per germline. V gave up 3 bases and J gave up 0 bases; unmatched junction bases: 3. This CDR3 is built from 15 residues. This CDR3 is CASSSRGDSNQPQHF. DNA of the CDR3: TGCGCCAGCAGCTCCAGGGGGGATAGCAATCAGCCCCAGCATTTT.

A few counts support this clone. V is TRBV30 and J is TRBJ1-5; a weak D match, TRBD1 (5 bases). V lost 0 bases and J lost 3, with 9 bases in between. Per the germline V gene, CDR1 is GTSNPN and CDR2 is SVGIG (reference sequence). The CDR3 spans 14 residues. The CDR3 nucleotides read TGTGCCTGGAGTGTGGGGGGGAACAATCAGCCCCAGCATTTT. This codes for CAWSVGGNNQPQHF.

This chain links TRBV19 with TRBJ2-3, with D possibly TRBD2 on 6 matching bases. The germline CDR1 and CDR2 sequences are LNHDA and SQIVND (reference sequence). The CDR3 spans 15 residues. V was clipped by 1 base and J by 0 bases, with 8 bases between them. This CDR3 reads CASSIGSGSTDTQYF. CDR3 in DNA: TGTGCCAGTAGTATAGGTAGCGGTAGCACAGATACGCAGTATTTT.

This clone came up once. The V call is TRBV6-5, the J call TRBJ2-2, with 7 bases that match TRBD1. CDR3 length: 16 residues. The germline CDR1 and CDR2 sequences are MNHEY and SVGAGI. V lost 0 bases to trimming and J lost 4 bases; unmatched junction nucleotides: 5. The CDR3 loop reads CASSYSRAGGTGELFF. The CDR3 DNA reads TGTGCCAGCAGTTACTCGCGGGCAGGGGGCACCGGGGAGCTGTTTTTT.

The gene calls are TRBV27 and TRBJ2-5; D may be TRBD2 (5 bases). V was cut by 5 bases and J by 5 bases, with 21 bases left in between. The germline gives CDR1 MNHEY, CDR2 SMNVEV (reference sequence). The CDR3 runs 16 residues. CDR3 nucleotides: TGTGCCAGCAGTCCCTTGTCCGGGGTTTTCGGGGAGACCCAGTACTTC. Translated, it gives CASSPLSGVFGETQYF.

The chain employs TRBV21-1 and TRBJ2-7; the D call TRBD1 from the table was never checked on the DNA. TRBV21-1 is described as a pseudogene. The CDR3 is 17 residues long. The CDR3 DNA sequence: TGTGCCAGCAGCAAAAGGGGGCGGGGGACAGGCCCCTACGAGCAGTACTTC. It codes for CASSKRGRGTGPYEQYF.

The chain uses TRBV2 and TRBJ2-5; 7 bases fit TRBD2. CDR3 length equals 14 residues. J lost 4 bases, V lost 2 bases, and 4 bases had no gene match. The germline CDR1 and CDR2 sequences are SNHLY and FYNNEI. CDR3 DNA sequence: TGTGCCAGCAGTGAACGGGGGAGGGGAGAGACCCAGTACTTC. Translating it yields CASSERGRGETQYF.

The chain links TRBV11-2 to TRBJ1-1; D remains ambiguous. The V gene lost 6 bases and the J gene lost 3 bases, with 5 bases spanning the gap. Germline V lookup: CDR1 SGHAT, CDR2 FQNNGV. The CDR3 contains 11 residues. The CDR3, as DNA: TGTGCCAGCAGTCCAGACACTGAAGCTTTCTTT. It encodes CASSPDTEAFF.